The next 30 T cell receptor beta chains were all read from a single sample in a study of molecular identifiers for immune sequencing clone quantification (dated by TCRdb to between 2018 and 2020). The library was obtained by PCR. The sequencer was an Illumina HiSeq 4000. TCRdb reanalyzed the raw reads on its own, using fastp at Q25 for trimming and MiXCR for clone calling, and kept in-frame beta chains. Rows are unified per CDR3 protein, each entry keeping the most common DNA and genes. Within this sample are 460,000 or so distinct CDR3 sequences, with about a fifth of them counted one time only. 0.7% to 0.95% of the sample goes to the ten largest clones. The sequenced material came from naive CD8+ T cells from blood, with Jurkat cell RNA spiked in. The cell subset or site label here, explained by the study, means: FACS-sorted CD8+CD4-CCR7+CD45RA+ naive T cells. These receptors came from a human donor in good health. Some libraries in this study had Jurkat cell RNA spiked in.

The table lists this clonotype with a few counts. The chain links TRBV4-2 to TRBJ2-7, with D perhaps TRBD1 or TRBD2 (5 bases each). V lost 0 bases, J lost 6 bases, and 9 bases lay in between. Germline lookup yields CDR1 LGHNA and CDR2 YNFKEQ. CDR3 length: 13 amino acids. For the CDR3, the DNA is TGTGCCAGCAGCCAAGAGGGACGGGGCGAGCAGTACTTC. Encoded protein: CASSQEGRGEQYF.

This clonotype was recorded many times. The gene calls are TRBV7-9 and TRBJ1-1, with D unresolved. This CDR3 has 12 residues. Trimming stripped 4 bases from V and 4 bases from J, with 7 bases between. CDR1 SEHNR and CDR2 FQNEAQ come from the germline V gene (reference sequence). Here the CDR3 DNA reads TGTGCCAGCAGCTGGGCGGGCACTGAAGCTTTCTTT. Protein: CASSWAGTEAFF. Filled out from reference TRBV7-9 and TRBJ1-1, the complete variable domain reads DTGVSQNPRHKITKRGQNVTFRCDPISEHNRLYWYRQTLGQGPEFLTYFQNEAQLEKSRLLSDRFSAERPKGSFSTLEIQRTEQGDSAMYLCASSWAGTEAFFGQGTRLTVV.

This clonotype was seen ten or more times. This rearrangement joins TRBV4-2 to TRBJ1-1; possible D gene TRBD1, 5 bases. The CDR3 consists of 17 residues. The germline CDR1 and CDR2 sequences are LGHNA and YNFKEQ. Trimming left V 0 bases short and J 1 base short, with 15 bases between. The CDR3, as DNA: TGTGCCAGCAGCCAAGATTCCCAAGGGGACCGGAACACTGAAGCTTTCTTT. Its protein product is CASSQDSQGDRNTEAFF.

The V gene is TRBV20-1, the J gene TRBJ2-2; TRBD2 aligns across 11 bases. This CDR3 contains 16 residues. CDR1 and CDR2 (germline): DFQATT, SNEGSKA (reference sequence). After removal of 5 bases from V and 4 bases from J, the junction contained 9 bases not matched to a gene. The CDR3 region is CSALSLAGEFTGELFF. DNA for the CDR3: TGCAGTGCTCTCTCACTAGCGGGAGAATTCACCGGGGAGCTGTTTTTT.

The table lists this clonotype with many counts. This chain links TRBV29-1 with TRBJ2-5, with D unresolved. From germline, CDR1 is SQVTM and CDR2 ANQGSEA. V lost 7 bases to trimming and J lost 1 base, with 25 bases between them. The CDR3 has 17 residues. CDR3 in DNA: TGCAGCGCCCCCTCGGCCGATACCATCAAGAGCCAAGAGACCCAGTACTTC. This sequence encodes CSAPSADTIKSQETQYF.

As for this clonotype: A single base separates this from a much larger clone, so it may be a read error. The chain carries TRBV7-9 and TRBJ1-1; no clear D. The CDR3 totals 15 residues. Trimming removed 1 base from V and 0 bases from J, with 9 bases in between. Germline V gene data show CDR1 as SEHNR and CDR2 as FQNEAQ (reference sequence). DNA of the CDR3: TGTGCCAGCAGCTTAGTCTTCACTCTGAACACTGAAGCTTTCTTT. Residues: CASSLVFTLNTEAFF. The full variable domain, in which reference TRBV7-9 and TRBJ1-1 provide the parts outside the CDR3, is DTGVSQNPRHKITKRGQNVTFRCDPISEHNRLYWYRQTLGQGPEFLTYFQNEAQLEKSRLLSDRFSAERPKGSFSTLEIQRTEQGDSAMYLCASSLVFTLNTEAFFGQGTRLTVV.

For this clonotype: Because the CDR3 is missing its conserved closing phenylalanine or tryptophan, this is likely a read error. The chain has TRBV29-1 and TRBJ2-7; D remains ambiguous. Germline CDR1 reads SQVTM; CDR2 reads ANQGSEA. The CDR3 spans 11 residues. Between the trimmed V and J ends, which lost 0 bases and 7 bases, there was a span of 7 bases. CDR3 coding DNA: TGCAGCGTTGAAGATAAGTATGAGCAGTACTCC. Encoded protein: CSVEDKYEQYS.

The chain joins TRBV20-1 to TRBJ1-1, with a tentative D call TRBD1 (6 bases). Trimming pared 5 bases from V and 11 bases from J, leaving 12 bases between. The CDR3 extends over 10 amino acids. Germline V gene lookup returns CDR1 DFQATT and CDR2 SNEGSKA (reference sequence). Written as DNA, the CDR3 is TGCAGTGCTCTAGAGGGGGATGCTTTCTTT. It codes for CSALEGDAFF.

This clonotype was counted between two and nine times. This rearrangement joins TRBV30 to TRBJ2-1; no clear D gene. The CDR3 has 12 residues. V lost 3 bases and J 8 bases, leaving 11 bases between the germline ends. CDR1 and CDR2 (germline): GTSNPN, SVGIG (reference sequence). CDR3 bases: TGTGCCTGGAGCACGGAGAACCATGAGCAGTTCTTC. Translation: CAWSTENHEQFF.

This clonotype was detected many times. J is TRBJ2-7 and V is TRBV4-2; 11 nucleotides line up with TRBD2. CDR3 length: 15 amino acids. V shed 2 bases, J shed 2 bases, and the junction held 2 bases outside the gene matches. Germline V gene sequence: CDR1 LGHNA, CDR2 YNFKEQ. The DNA for the CDR3 is TGTGCCAGCAGCCAATTTAGCGGGAGGGCCTACGAGCAGTACTTC. It translates to CASSQFSGRAYEQYF.

This clonotype occurred many times. The chain uses TRBV29-1 and TRBJ2-4; D is unclear. V shed 4 bases and J shed 1 base, with 11 bases lying between them. This CDR3 has 14 residues. Germline V gene lookup returns CDR1 SQVTM and CDR2 ANQGSEA. The CDR3 here is CSVGPSGAKNIQYF. The CDR3 DNA reads as TGCAGCGTTGGCCCTTCCGGGGCCAAAAACATTCAGTACTTC.

The chain couples TRBV6-1 to TRBJ2-5; D ambiguous. The V and J ends lost 4 bases and 2 bases respectively, with 14 bases between them. The CDR3 extends over 15 amino acids. Germline-derived CDR1 and CDR2 are MNHNS and SASEGT. The CDR3 region is CASSGVNWSQETQYF. The CDR3 DNA reads as TGTGCCAGCAGTGGAGTGAATTGGAGTCAAGAGACCCAGTACTTC.

CDR3 nucleotides: TGTGCCAGCAGTCCAGATCAGGGGGCAAACGGGGAGCTGTTTTTT. Encoded protein: CASSPDQGANGELFF. The chain has TRBV6-5 and TRBJ2-2; 8 bases align to TRBD1. Germline V gives CDR1 MNHEY, CDR2 SVGAGI. The V segment lost 5 bases and the J segment 7 bases; nucleotides outside the gene matches: 9. The CDR3 loop spans 15 amino acids.

This clonotype was observed at least ten times. The rearrangement joins TRBV29-1 to TRBJ2-2; 7 positions agree with TRBD2. V lost 4 bases and J lost 6; bases outside the gene matches: 5. The CDR3 spans 13 residues. Germline CDR1 and CDR2: SQVTM and ANQGSEA. The CDR3 region is CSVAGGIAGELFF. DNA for the CDR3: TGCAGCGTTGCGGGGGGTATAGCCGGGGAGCTGTTTTTT.

This clonotype was recorded at least ten times. The chain is built from TRBV6-5 and TRBJ2-3, with D uncertain. V was cut by 5 bases and J by 2 bases, with 11 bases left in between. This CDR3 spans 14 amino acids. CDR1 and CDR2 (germline): MNHEY, SVGAGI. The CDR3 loop reads CASSILEATDTQYF. CDR3 coding DNA: TGTGCCAGCAGTATCCTAGAAGCCACAGATACGCAGTATTTT.

The V and J genes are TRBV4-3 and TRBJ2-7; TRBD1 aligns across 7 bases. V lost 1 base and J lost 0; bases outside the gene matches: 9. Per germline, CDR1 LGHNA and CDR2 YSLEER. The CDR3 length is 17 residues. The CDR3 nucleotides are TGCGCCAGCAGCCAAGGTCTCCGACAGGGCCCCTCCTACGAGCAGTACTTC. Translating it yields CASSQGLRQGPSYEQYF.

This clonotype was counted only a few times. The chain is built from TRBV6-5 and TRBJ2-4, with TRBD2 as a possible D gene (5 bases). This CDR3 is 13 amino acids long. The V end was cut by 6 bases, the J end by 3 bases, with 9 bases between. Germline loops: CDR1 MNHEY, CDR2 SVGAGI. The CDR3 DNA reads TGTGCCAGCAGCTCGGGATACAAAAACATTCAGTACTTC. It yields the protein CASSSGYKNIQYF.

Concerning this clonotype itself: Possible read error: a much larger clone is one base away. The chain joins TRBV6-2 or TRBV6-3 to TRBJ2-5; tentatively, D is TRBD1 or TRBD2 (5 bases each). The germline gives CDR1 MNHEY, CDR2 SVGEGT. This CDR3 contains 15 residues. CDR3 sequence reads: CASSYIGTDQGTQYF. CDR3 DNA sequence: TGTGCCAGCAGTTACATCGGGACCGACCAAGGGACCCAGTACTTC.

This clonotype has only a few counts. The gene calls are TRBV7-9 and TRBJ1-1; 11 bases map to TRBD1. Germline CDR1 SEHNR, CDR2 FQNEAQ (reference sequence). This CDR3 is 14 amino acids long. The V and J ends lost 5 bases and 10 bases, in that order; junction bases with no gene match: 9. The CDR3 DNA reads TGTGCCAGCAGCGCAACGGACAGGGGGCGAGGAGCTTTCTTT. As protein: CASSATDRGRGAFF.

V usage is TRBV7-9 and J usage is TRBJ2-3; D gene uncertain. CDR3 size: 14 residues. V lost 5 bases, J lost 10 bases, and 19 bases lay in between. Germline V gene data show CDR1 as SEHNR and CDR2 as FQNEAQ (reference sequence). CDR3 coding DNA: TGTGCCAGCAGCCCAATGCCTGGTATGGATCCGCAGTATTTT. Translation: CASSPMPGMDPQYF.

This clonotype was recorded at least ten times. J is TRBJ2-5 and V is TRBV7-6, with D possibly being TRBD2 (5 bases). Trimming pared 5 bases from V and 5 bases from J, leaving 15 bases between. Per the germline V gene, CDR1 is SGHVS and CDR2 is FNYEAQ. This CDR3 comprises 14 residues. CDR3 sequence: CASSPGGRSETQYF. CDR3 nucleotide sequence: TGTGCCAGCAGCCCCGGCGGGCGTTCTGAGACCCAGTACTTC.

This clonotype was counted between two and nine times. This chain links TRBV24-1 with TRBJ2-1; 7 bases align to TRBD2. In germline, CDR1 is KGHDR, CDR2 SFDVKD. The CDR3 extends over 15 amino acids. V lost 5 bases and J lost 0; bases outside the gene matches: 3. CDR3 bases: TGTGCCACCAGTGGGGGCGGGAGCTCCTACAATGAGCAGTTCTTC. Amino acids: CATSGGGSSYNEQFF.

The V gene is TRBV20-1, the J gene TRBJ2-1, with 10 bases fitting TRBD2. V lost 5 bases, J lost 5 bases, and 9 bases stayed unmatched. CDR1 is DFQATT and CDR2 is SNEGSKA in the germline V gene (reference sequence). The CDR3 consists of 15 residues. CDR3 nucleotides: TGCAGTGCTCCCAACGCCGGGACTAGCGACAATGAGCAGTTCTTC. This sequence encodes CSAPNAGTSDNEQFF.

This clonotype has more than one count but fewer than ten. This chain links TRBV19 with TRBJ2-2; 10 nucleotides align to TRBD1. V shed 9 bases and J 3 bases; nucleotides not matched to a gene: 7. The CDR3 length is 15 residues. The V gene's germline CDR1 is LNHDA and CDR2 SQIVND (reference sequence). As DNA, the CDR3 is TGTGCCAGAGCCGGGACAGGGGATGACACCGGGGAGCTGTTTTTT. This gives the protein CARAGTGDDTGELFF.

This clonotype has a count of ten or more. This chain connects TRBV30 to TRBJ2-7; 8 positions agree with TRBD2. There are 13 residues in the CDR3. J gave up 3 bases and V 5 bases, and 6 bases lay outside the gene matches. Germline assignment: CDR1 GTSNPN and CDR2 SVGIG (reference sequence). CDR3 residues: CAWERELSYEQYF. The CDR3 coding sequence is TGTGCCTGGGAGCGGGAGTTGAGCTACGAGCAGTACTTC.

The chain recombines TRBV13 with TRBJ1-1; 8 bases align to TRBD1. The J segment lost 6 bases and the V segment lost 5 bases, leaving 2 bases of the junction unmatched. The CDR3 spans 12 residues. Germline CDR1 PRHDT, CDR2 FYEKMQ (reference sequence). DNA of the CDR3: TGTGCCAGCAGCGAACAGGGGGCTGAAGCTTTCTTT. It is translated as CASSEQGAEAFF.

In this sample, this clonotype turned up once. A single base separates this from a much larger clone, so it may be a read error. V usage is TRBV29-1 and J usage is TRBJ1-2; TRBD1 matches at 7 bases. This CDR3 region has 14 residues. Per germline, CDR1 SQVTM and CDR2 ANQGSEA. V gave up 0 bases and J gave up 7 bases; unmatched junction bases: 8. The CDR3 DNA reads TGCAGCGTTGAAGATCAGGACAGGCACTGTGGCTACACCTTC. Translated: CSVEDQDRHCGYTF.

A few counts support this clonotype. The CDR3 DNA follows: TGTGCCAGCAGCTTAGGAGGACAGGGCTTCACCGAGCAGTACTTC. Its protein is CASSLGGQGFTEQYF. V usage is TRBV7-6 and J usage is TRBJ2-7; 8 positions match TRBD1. The CDR3 spans 15 residues. V shed 1 base, J shed 6 bases, and the junction held 8 bases outside the gene matches. Looked up from germline, CDR1 is SGHVS and CDR2 is FNYEAQ.

This clonotype came up many times. The CDR3 region is CASSLEETGLNSPLHF. The CDR3 DNA sequence: TGTGCCAGCAGCTTGGAGGAGACGGGACTCAATTCACCCCTCCACTTT. The J gene is TRBJ1-6, the V gene TRBV5-4; weak D call: TRBD1 (5 bases). The CDR3 is 16 amino acids. V gave up 0 bases and J gave up 7 bases, with 14 bases separating them. Germline V gives CDR1 SGHNT, CDR2 YYREEE (reference sequence). The full variable domain, with the rest looked up from reference TRBV5-4 and TRBJ1-6, is ETGVTQSPTHLIKTRGQQVTLRCSSQSGHNTVSWYQQALGQGPQFIFQYYREEENGRGNFPPRFSGLQFPNYSSELNVNALELDDSALYLCASSLEETGLNSPLHFGNGTRLTVT.

This clonotype was observed at least ten times. The rearrangement links TRBV7-6 to TRBJ2-5, with D perhaps TRBD1 (5 bases). Germline CDR1 is SGHVS and CDR2 is FNYEAQ. Trimming took off 5 bases at V and 5 bases at J, with 18 bases between the two ends. The CDR3 contains 15 residues. CDR3 protein: CASSRTAQGWETQYF. The CDR3 DNA sequence: TGTGCCAGCAGCCGCACCGCGCAGGGCTGGGAGACCCAGTACTTC.